This T cell receptor beta chain was identified in a study of spatial heterogeneity in lung cancer. Study details: Sequence detection consistently recorded a greater number of beta-chain than alpha-chain sequences. Matched bulk RNA-seq yielded a T cell module score, and TCR transcript counts in tumor regions correlated strongly with that score. Each unique TCR and UMI combination was seen more than ten times on average in raw reads. Broader study findings: For expanded intratumoral alpha and beta TCRs, counts tracked tumor mutation counts.

TCRdb reprocessed the 5' RACE reads with MiXCR, giving one entry per CDR3 protein. The sample has around 250 distinct CDR3 sequences, 20% to 30% seen once; the top ten hold around 26%. This clonotype rates as large. No antigen is known for it. This beta chain appears as a stray read in a library generated for alpha chains; its size is not informative. V lost 4 bases to trimming and J lost 1 base, with 10 bases between them. There are 14 residues in the CDR3. The time point: sample taken at primary tumor resection. The donors, 72 patients with untreated early-stage non-small cell lung cancer, provided the samples.

The starting material was lung tumor tissue, obtained at surgery. The sequence came from a male donor with early-stage non-small cell lung cancer. V usage is TRBV12-3 or TRBV12-4 and J usage is TRBJ1-1, with a weak D call TRBD1 (6 bases). The CDR3: CASSSGHPNTEAFF. In DNA, the CDR3 is TGTGCCAGCAGTTCGGGACACCCGAACACTGAAGCTTTCTTT.